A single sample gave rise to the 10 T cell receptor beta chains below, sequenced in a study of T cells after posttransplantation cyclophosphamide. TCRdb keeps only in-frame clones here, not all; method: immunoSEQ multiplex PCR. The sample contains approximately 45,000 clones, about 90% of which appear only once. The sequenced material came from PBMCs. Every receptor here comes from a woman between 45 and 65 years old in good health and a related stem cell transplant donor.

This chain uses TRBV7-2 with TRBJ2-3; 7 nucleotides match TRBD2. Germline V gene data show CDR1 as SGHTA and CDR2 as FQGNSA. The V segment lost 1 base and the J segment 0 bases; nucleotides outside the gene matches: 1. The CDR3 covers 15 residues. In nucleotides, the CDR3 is TGTGCCAGCAGCTTAGGTAGCGGGAGCACAGATACGCAGTATTTT. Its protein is CASSLGSGSTDTQYF.

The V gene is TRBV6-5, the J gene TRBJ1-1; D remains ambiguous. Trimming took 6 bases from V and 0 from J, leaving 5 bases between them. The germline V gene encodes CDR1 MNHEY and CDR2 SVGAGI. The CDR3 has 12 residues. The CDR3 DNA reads TGTGCCAGCAGGAGTGTGAACACTGAAGCTTTCTTT. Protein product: CASRSVNTEAFF.

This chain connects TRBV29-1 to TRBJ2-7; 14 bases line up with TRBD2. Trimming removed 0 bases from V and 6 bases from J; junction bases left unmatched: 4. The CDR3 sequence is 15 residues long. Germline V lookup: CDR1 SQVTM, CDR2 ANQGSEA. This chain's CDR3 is CSVEEGLAGAGEQYF. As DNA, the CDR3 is TGCAGCGTTGAAGAGGGACTAGCGGGAGCAGGCGAGCAGTACTTC.

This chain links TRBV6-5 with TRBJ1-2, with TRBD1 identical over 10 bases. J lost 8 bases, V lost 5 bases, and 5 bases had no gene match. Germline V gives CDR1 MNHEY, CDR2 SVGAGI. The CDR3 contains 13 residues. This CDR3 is CASSRQGAWGYTF. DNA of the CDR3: TGTGCCAGCAGTCGACAGGGGGCCTGGGGCTACACCTTC.

The CDR3 loop is CASSLGTATDTQYF. CDR3 DNA: TGCGCCAGCAGCCTGGGGACAGCCACAGATACGCAGTATTTT. The chain uses TRBV5-1 and TRBJ2-3, with 7 bases fitting TRBD1. The CDR3 covers 14 residues. CDR1 and CDR2 from the germline V gene are SGHRS and YFSETQ. V was clipped by 4 bases and J by 2 bases; unmatched bases: 4.

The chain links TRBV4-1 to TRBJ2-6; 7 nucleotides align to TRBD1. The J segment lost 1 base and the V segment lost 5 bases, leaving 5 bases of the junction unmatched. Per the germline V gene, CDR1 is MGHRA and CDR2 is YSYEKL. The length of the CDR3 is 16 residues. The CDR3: CASSTGALSGANVLTF. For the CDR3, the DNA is TGCGCCAGCAGCACAGGGGCCCTTTCTGGGGCCAACGTCCTGACTTTC.

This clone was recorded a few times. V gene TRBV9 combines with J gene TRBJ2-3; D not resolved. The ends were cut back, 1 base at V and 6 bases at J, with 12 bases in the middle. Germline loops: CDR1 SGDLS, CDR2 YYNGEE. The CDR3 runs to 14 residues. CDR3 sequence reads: CASSVSPALDTQYF. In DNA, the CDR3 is TGTGCCAGCAGCGTAAGCCCCGCGCTTGATACGCAGTATTTT.

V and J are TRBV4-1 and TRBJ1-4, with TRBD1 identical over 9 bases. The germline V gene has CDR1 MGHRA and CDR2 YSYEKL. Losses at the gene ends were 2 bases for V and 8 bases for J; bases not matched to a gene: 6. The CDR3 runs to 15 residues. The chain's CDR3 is CASSQRTGAMEKLFF. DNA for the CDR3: TGCGCCAGCAGCCAACGGACAGGGGCTATGGAAAAACTGTTTTTT.

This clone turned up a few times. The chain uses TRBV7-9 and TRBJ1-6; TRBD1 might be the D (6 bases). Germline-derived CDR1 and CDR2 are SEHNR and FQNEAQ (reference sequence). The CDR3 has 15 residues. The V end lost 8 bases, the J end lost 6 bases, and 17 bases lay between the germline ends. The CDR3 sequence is CASQRRTAPNSPLHF. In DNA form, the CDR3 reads TGTGCCAGCCAACGAAGGACAGCCCCTAATTCACCCCTCCACTTT.

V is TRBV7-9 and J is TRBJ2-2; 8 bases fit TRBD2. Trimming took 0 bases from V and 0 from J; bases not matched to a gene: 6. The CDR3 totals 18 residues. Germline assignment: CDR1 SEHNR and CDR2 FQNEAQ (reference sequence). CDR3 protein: CASSLAQRLASNTGELFF. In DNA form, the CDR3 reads TGTGCCAGCAGCTTAGCTCAAAGACTAGCGTCGAACACCGGGGAGCTGTTTTTT.